The following is a T cell receptor (beta chain) sequence with its context. Antigen: not known. MiXCR, applied by TCRdb to the RACE reads, yields one record per CDR3 protein. The sample records more than 110,000 distinct CDR3 sequences, 10% to 15% being singletons. This specimen comes from a study of human T cells and chemical hapten exposure. Across the study: After 6 days, upper back 0.01% DPC patch tests were scored. Patients were mainly female, each with alopecia areata, totalis or universalis.

Stated time point: patch test 2, 6 weeks after DPC sensitization. Treatment in this sample: therapeutic diphenylcyclopropenone sensitization with weekly scalp DPC. The total RNA was obtained from whole blood that was not fractionated. The V gene lost 4 bases and the J gene lost 2 bases, with 8 bases spanning the gap. This CDR3 is built from 13 residues. Study findings and constraints: Alopecia was present in the donors, so their immune response may differ from healthy people's.

The TCR sequence derives from a woman aged 45-59 years with alopecia areata. Some clones in this sample may be carry-over from other donors' samples. This sample comprised whole blood, obtained in connection with sensitization to the hapten diphenylcyclopropenone (DPC). The chain employs TRBV12-3 or TRBV12-4 and TRBJ1-2; tentative D call: TRBD1 (5 bases). The CDR3 sequence is CASSSDRNYGYTF. Here the CDR3 DNA reads TGTGCCAGCAGTTCAGACAGAAACTATGGCTACACCTTC.